This passage covers 24 T cell receptor beta chains from one sample sequenced in a study of identifying expanded T cells in peripheral blood. Using immunoSEQ multiplex PCR, the repertoire was profiled, and TCRdb retains in-frame clones only, with some absent. There are some 100,000 clones in the sample; approximately 89% occur only once, and approximately 5.7% lies in the top ten. The sequenced sample was blood. These receptor sequences come from a person aged 18 to 70 in good health.

The gene calls are TRBV7-3 and TRBJ2-3, with unresolved D. The V gene lost 1 base and the J gene lost 0 bases, with 8 bases spanning the gap. This CDR3 contains 15 residues. Germline V gene data show CDR1 as SGHTA and CDR2 as FQGTGA. The CDR3: CASSLSMSSTDTQYF. CDR3 DNA sequence: TGTGCCAGCAGCTTAAGTATGTCAAGCACAGATACGCAGTATTTT.

The chain joins TRBV4-1 to TRBJ1-1; no reliable D call. There are 16 residues in the CDR3. Trimming took off 0 bases at V and 2 bases at J, with 13 bases between the two ends. Germline V lookup: CDR1 MGHRA, CDR2 YSYEKL. This chain's CDR3 is CASSQDFPTGNTEAFF. The CDR3 DNA follows: TGCGCCAGCAGCCAAGATTTCCCCACCGGCAACACTGAAGCTTTCTTT.

The chain has TRBV29-1 and TRBJ1-2; D is unresolved. This CDR3 is 12 amino acids long. V was clipped by 4 bases and J by 4 bases, with 10 bases between them. Germline-derived CDR1 and CDR2 are SQVTM and ANQGSEA. The CDR3 is CSVVSTLYGYTF. In DNA form, the CDR3 reads TGCAGCGTTGTCTCGACCCTCTATGGCTACACCTTC.

The count of this clone is one. The chain recombines TRBV27 with TRBJ2-5, with 9 bases identical to TRBD2. The V segment lost 8 bases and the J segment 5 bases; nucleotides outside the gene matches: 12. The CDR3 covers 15 residues. CDR1 is MNHEY and CDR2 is SMNVEV in the germline V gene (reference sequence). In DNA, the CDR3 is TGTGCCAGCTGGCCGTCAGCGGGAGGATTGGAGACCCAGTACTTC. Translated, it gives CASWPSAGGLETQYF.

The chain recombines TRBV5-1 with TRBJ1-2; TRBD1 matches at 9 bases. J was trimmed by 5 bases and V by 0 bases; bases with no gene match: 5. This CDR3 region has 15 residues. Germline V gene sequence: CDR1 SGHRS, CDR2 YFSETQ. This CDR3 is CASSLAPGTGYGYTF. CDR3 nucleotides: TGCGCCAGCAGCTTGGCCCCCGGGACAGGGTATGGCTACACCTTC.

The rearrangement joins TRBV6-4 to TRBJ2-7, with D possibly matching TRBD1 (6 bases). The CDR3 has 13 amino acids. Germline V lookup: CDR1 MRHNA, CDR2 SNTAGT. V dropped 7 bases and J dropped 2 bases, with 12 bases sitting between them. CDR3: CASKAGDPYEQYF. CDR3 in DNA: TGTGCCAGCAAGGCAGGGGACCCCTACGAGCAGTACTTC.

The chain employs TRBV4-1 and TRBJ1-2, with TRBD1 matching over 10 bases. Germline CDR1 is MGHRA and CDR2 is YSYEKL. There are 16 residues in the CDR3. V was pared by 4 bases and J by 7 bases, with 12 bases of the junction left unmatched. For the CDR3, the DNA is TGCGCCAGCAGCCTCCAGAACCGGGACAGGGGAGGTGGCTACACCTTC. This translates into CASSLQNRDRGGGYTF.

The genes are TRBV19 and TRBJ2-7; 8 bases agree with TRBD1. Per germline, CDR1 LNHDA and CDR2 SQIVND (reference sequence). V shed 1 base, J shed 4 bases, and the junction held 6 bases outside the gene matches. CDR3 length: 15 amino acids. CDR3 sequence (DNA): TGTGCCAGTAGTATAGCCGCCGGGACAGGATACGAGCAGTACTTC. It translates to CASSIAAGTGYEQYF.

The chain recombines TRBV5-1 with TRBJ2-1, with 7 bases fitting TRBD2. Germline loops: CDR1 SGHRS, CDR2 YFSETQ. This CDR3 has 17 amino acids. The trim removed 0 bases at V and 7 bases at J, leaving 13 bases unmatched. In DNA, the CDR3 is TGCGCCAGCAGCTTGGATCCGGTTTCGGGGGGAGCGAATGAGCAGTTCTTC. Translation gives CASSLDPVSGGANEQFF.

The CDR3 is CASSSQGASTEAFF. CDR3 coding DNA: TGCGCCAGCAGCTCACAGGGGGCGAGCACTGAAGCTTTCTTT. The rearrangement joins TRBV5-1 to TRBJ1-1, with 9 nucleotides matching TRBD1. This CDR3 region has 14 residues. Germline-derived CDR1 and CDR2 are SGHRS and YFSETQ. Germline trimming cut 3 bases from V and 4 bases from J; bases unmatched to any gene: 4.

This chain connects TRBV10-1 to TRBJ2-1, with TRBD2 identical over 8 bases. With V trimmed by 6 bases and J by 7 bases, 11 bases remained unmatched. The CDR3 length is 15 residues. Per germline, CDR1 WNHNN and CDR2 SYGVQD (reference sequence). CDR3 sequence (DNA): TGCGCCAGCAGACTCGGACTAGCCTTAGGGAATGAGCAGTTCTTC. Translating it yields CASRLGLALGNEQFF.

This chain's CDR3 is CASTTTGGDGNTIYF. CDR3 nucleotide sequence: TGTGCCAGTACCACGACAGGGGGTGACGGAAACACCATATATTTT. This rearrangement joins TRBV19 to TRBJ1-3, with TRBD1 matching 9 bases. The germline CDR1 and CDR2 sequences are LNHDA and SQIVND (reference sequence). The junction had 8 bases not matched to a gene; V was cut back by 7 bases and J by 4 bases. This CDR3 contains 15 residues.

The J gene is TRBJ2-7, the V gene TRBV18; D is uncertain. CDR3 length: 12 amino acids. The germline V gene has CDR1 KGHSH and CDR2 LQKENI. V lost 3 bases and J 3 bases, leaving 6 bases between the germline ends. For the CDR3, the DNA is TGTGCCAGCTCACCGGTCGGCTACGAGCAGTACTTC. The encoded protein is CASSPVGYEQYF.

This chain uses TRBV4-1 with TRBJ1-2; weak D call: TRBD1 (6 bases). Germline loops: CDR1 MGHRA, CDR2 YSYEKL. This CDR3 region has 15 residues. The V gene lost 3 bases and the J gene lost 0 bases, with 11 bases spanning the gap. The CDR3 loop reads CASSHVQGANYGYTF. As DNA, the CDR3 is TGCGCCAGCAGCCATGTACAGGGCGCTAACTATGGCTACACCTTC.

The V gene is TRBV9, the J gene TRBJ1-4; tentatively, D is TRBD1 (6 bases). The ends were cut back, 3 bases at V and 4 bases at J, with 16 bases in the middle. The CDR3 has 16 amino acids. CDR1 is SGDLS, CDR2 YYNGEE, per germline. The CDR3 sequence: CASSATGGQGNEKLFF. In nucleotides, the CDR3 is TGTGCCAGCAGCGCCACGGGGGGGCAGGGTAATGAAAAACTGTTTTTT.

The chain couples TRBV6-5 to TRBJ2-7; D is uncertain. V dropped 0 bases and J dropped 5 bases, with 14 bases sitting between them. This CDR3 has 15 amino acids. Germline V gene data show CDR1 as MNHEY and CDR2 as SVGAGI. CDR3 sequence reads: CASSYSYQARDEQYF. DNA for the CDR3: TGTGCCAGCAGTTACTCGTACCAAGCACGGGACGAGCAGTACTTC.

V and J are TRBV10-1 and TRBJ1-1, with 7 bases lining up with TRBD1. The ends lost 9 bases at V and 4 bases at J; junction bases unmatched: 11. CDR1 WNHNN and CDR2 SYGVQD come from the germline V gene (reference sequence). The CDR3 loop spans 14 amino acids. DNA for the CDR3: TGCGCCAGTCCGACAGGGAGGGTGGGCACTGAAGCTTTCTTT. It yields the protein CASPTGRVGTEAFF.

A few counts support this clone. The chain joins TRBV4-1 to TRBJ1-4; perhaps TRBD1 as D (6 bases). Per the germline V gene, CDR1 is MGHRA and CDR2 is YSYEKL. This CDR3 has 18 amino acids. Trimming shortened V by 6 bases and J by 3 bases, and 23 bases separated the two germline ends. The CDR3 protein is CASRLGLRAGASNEKLFF. CDR3 bases: TGCGCCAGCAGACTCGGACTAAGGGCGGGGGCCTCTAATGAAAAACTGTTTTTT.

The chain combines TRBV7-2 with TRBJ2-2, with 7 bases fitting TRBD2. CDR3 length: 16 amino acids. Germline-derived CDR1 and CDR2 are SGHTA and FQGNSA. Trimming took 1 base from V and 6 from J; bases not matched to a gene: 8. The CDR3 bases are TGTGCCAGCAGCTTAGAGGGAACTAGCGACCCCGGGGAGCTGTTTTTT. Translating it yields CASSLEGTSDPGELFF.

This chain uses TRBV28 with TRBJ2-2; D is unresolved. CDR1 is MDHEN, CDR2 SYDVKM, per germline. Trimming shortened V by 6 bases and J by 4 bases, and 6 bases separated the two germline ends. The CDR3 extends over 12 amino acids. The CDR3, as DNA: TGTGCCAGCAGCCTTATCACCGGGGAGCTGTTTTTT. Translation gives CASSLITGELFF.

The chain has TRBV13 and TRBJ2-7, with 11 bases fitting TRBD2. Germline values: CDR1 PRHDT, CDR2 FYEKMQ (reference sequence). V lost 5 bases and J lost 0; bases outside the gene matches: 6. The CDR3 covers 16 residues. The CDR3 DNA reads TGTGCCAGCAGCCCGCGGACTAGCGGGTTCTCCTACGAGCAGTACTTC. It codes for CASSPRTSGFSYEQYF.

V gene TRBV19 combines with J gene TRBJ1-1; no definite D call. Trimming shortened V by 10 bases and J by 6 bases, and 18 bases separated the two germline ends. CDR1 is LNHDA, CDR2 SQIVND, per germline (reference sequence). The CDR3 length is 13 residues. CDR3 residues: CATKIGTGSEAFF. As DNA, the CDR3 is TGTGCCACCAAGATAGGCACGGGCTCTGAAGCTTTCTTT.

The chain has TRBV7-7 and TRBJ2-5; D might be TRBD1 (6 bases). CDR3 length: 14 amino acids. V lost 1 base to trimming and J lost 4 bases, with 10 bases between them. Germline CDR1 reads SSHAT; CDR2 reads FNYEAQ (reference sequence). Written as DNA, the CDR3 is TGTGCCAGCAGCTTAGACCCCAGGGGAGAGACCCAGTACTTC. Amino acids: CASSLDPRGETQYF.

The chain is built from TRBV11-3 and TRBJ1-1; tentative D call: TRBD1 (5 bases). CDR1 SGHNT and CDR2 YENEEA come from the germline V gene. Deletions cut 0 bases from V and 5 bases from J, with 7 bases between. The CDR3 consists of 13 residues. The chain's CDR3 is CASSLDGGTEAFF. In DNA, the CDR3 is TGTGCCAGCAGCTTAGATGGGGGTACTGAAGCTTTCTTT. Complete variable domain (other parts from reference TRBV11-3 and TRBJ1-1): EAGVVQSPRYKIIEKKQPVAFWCNPISGHNTLYWYLQNLGQGPELLIRYENEEAVDDSQLPKDRFSAERLKGVDSTLKIQPAELGDSAVYLCASSLDGGTEAFFGQGTRLTVV.